This T cell receptor (beta chain) was profiled in a study of human T cells and chemical hapten exposure. This clonotype occurred many times. The CDR3 is made up of 13 amino acids. V dropped 4 bases and J dropped 3 bases, with 6 bases sitting between them. Germline values: CDR1 SGHTA, CDR2 FQGNSA. TCRdb analysed the RACE reads with MiXCR anew, one entry per CDR3 protein. The table records roughly 90,000 distinct CDR3 sequences, 8% to 10% of them present only once. Time point: pre-sensitization, week 0. Treatment given: therapeutic diphenylcyclopropenone sensitization with weekly scalp DPC. V usage is TRBV7-2 and J usage is TRBJ2-2, with D possibly being TRBD1 (5 bases). Sequencing was performed on whole blood, taken in connection with sensitization to the hapten diphenylcyclopropenone (DPC). The receptor comes from a woman in her thirties or forties with alopecia areata. Some clones in this sample may be carry-over from other donors' samples. For the CDR3, the DNA is TGTGCCAGCAGCTGGACATACACCGGGGAGCTGTTTTTT. This sequence encodes CASSWTYTGELFF.